This T cell receptor (beta chain) emerged from a study of blood T cell repertoires in COVID-19. Looked up from germline, CDR1 is PRHDT and CDR2 is FYEKMQ (reference sequence). CDR3 length: 14 residues. V shed 5 bases and J 5 bases; nucleotides not matched to a gene: 7. Repertoires were generated with immunoSEQ multiplex PCR, while TCRdb's copy carries only in-frame clones and drops some. The sample shows 300,000 to 350,000 clones, roughly 90% of them seen only once. The TCR originated in a man younger than 35 with active or convalescent COVID-19. The material sequenced was peripheral blood. This chain connects TRBV13 to TRBJ1-2, with TRBD1 matching over 8 bases. This chain's CDR3 is CASSTGQGRYGYTF. The CDR3 DNA sequence: TGTGCCAGCAGCACCGGACAGGGAAGGTATGGCTACACCTTC. Full variable domain (rest looked up from reference TRBV13 and TRBJ1-2): AAGVIQSPRHLIKEKRETATLKCYPIPRHDTVYWYQQGPGQDPQFLISFYEKMQSDKGSIPDRFSAQQFSDYHSELNMSSLELGDSALYFCASSTGQGRYGYTFGSGTRLTVV.